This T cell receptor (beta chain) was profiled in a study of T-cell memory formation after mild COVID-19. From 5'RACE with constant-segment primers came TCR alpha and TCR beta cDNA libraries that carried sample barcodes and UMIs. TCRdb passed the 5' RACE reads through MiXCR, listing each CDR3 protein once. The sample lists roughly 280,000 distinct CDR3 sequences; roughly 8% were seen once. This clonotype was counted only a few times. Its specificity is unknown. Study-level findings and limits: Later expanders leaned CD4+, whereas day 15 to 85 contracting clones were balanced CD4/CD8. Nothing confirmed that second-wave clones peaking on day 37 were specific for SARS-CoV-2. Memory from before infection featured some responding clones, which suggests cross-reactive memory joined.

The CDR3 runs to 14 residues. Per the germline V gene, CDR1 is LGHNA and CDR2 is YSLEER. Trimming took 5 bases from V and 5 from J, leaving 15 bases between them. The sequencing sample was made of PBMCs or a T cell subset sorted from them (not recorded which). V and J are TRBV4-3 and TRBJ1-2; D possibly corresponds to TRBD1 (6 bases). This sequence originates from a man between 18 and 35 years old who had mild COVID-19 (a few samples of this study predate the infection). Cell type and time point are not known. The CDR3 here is CASSWDKMGYGYTF. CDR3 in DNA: TGCGCCAGCAGCTGGGACAAGATGGGGTATGGCTACACCTTC.